Below, 11 T cell receptor beta chains from the same sample are listed, as sequenced in a study of PD-1 blockade in classical Hodgkin lymphoma. The method was immunoSEQ multiplex PCR; TCRdb's version includes in-frame clones alone and lacks a portion of them. The sample yields about 4,200 clones, about nine tenths seen once. Relapses following autologous stem cell transplantation were seen in all patients, with brentuximab vedotin exposure varying. Using magnetic negative selection, the CD4+ T cells were separated out of thawed PBMCs. Sequencing was performed on CD4+ T cells from blood, taken at baseline. The source is a human donor with classical Hodgkin lymphoma.

The genes are TRBV6-6 and TRBJ1-3; possibly TRBD1 for D (5 bases). This CDR3 comprises 15 residues. CDR1 is MNHNY and CDR2 is SVGAGI in the germline V gene (reference sequence). The V gene lost 7 bases and the J gene lost 0 bases, with 13 bases spanning the gap. The CDR3 is CASIRQQSSGNTIYF. The DNA for the CDR3 is TGTGCCAGCATAAGACAGCAGAGCTCTGGAAACACCATATATTTT.

The chain has TRBV10-2 and TRBJ2-2, with TRBD2 identical over 10 bases. CDR1 and CDR2 from the germline V gene are WSHSY and SAAADI. Germline trimming cut 3 bases from V and 7 bases from J; bases unmatched to any gene: 11. The CDR3 loop spans 17 amino acids. CDR3 bases: TGCGCCAGCAGTGAATGGGGAGCGGGGGGGCCTTACGGGGAGCTGTTTTTT. The encoded protein is CASSEWGAGGPYGELFF.

The rearrangement joins TRBV4-1 to TRBJ1-5; D perhaps matches TRBD1 (6 bases). CDR1 and CDR2 (germline): MGHRA, YSYEKL. The CDR3 loop spans 21 amino acids. Trimming left V 4 bases short and J 6 bases short, with 34 bases between. The chain's CDR3 is CASSPETPPALGTRSGQPQHF. For the CDR3, the DNA is TGCGCCAGCAGCCCGGAAACCCCCCCCGCCCTGGGGACAAGATCGGGTCAGCCCCAGCATTTT.

The rearrangement links TRBV6-1 to TRBJ1-1, with D possibly being TRBD1 (6 bases). Germline V gene lookup returns CDR1 MNHNS and CDR2 SASEGT. Trimming took off 2 bases at V and 8 bases at J, with 24 bases between the two ends. This CDR3 region has 17 residues. CDR3 coding DNA: TGTGCCAGCAGTGAATACCTTAGCAGGCAAGGCGGGGGCGAAGCTTTCTTT. Protein: CASSEYLSRQGGGEAFF.

Regarding this clone: Other DNA sequences in the sample encode the same CDR3. The chain is built from TRBV5-1 and TRBJ1-5, with D perhaps TRBD1 (6 bases). Deletions cut 0 bases from V and 4 bases from J, with 11 bases between. Germline loops: CDR1 SGHRS, CDR2 YFSETQ. The CDR3 runs 15 residues. The DNA for the CDR3 is TGCGCCAGCAGCTTGGGCGGACAGATTAATCAGCCCCAGCATTTT. Translating gives CASSLGGQINQPQHF.

The chain employs TRBV5-1 and TRBJ2-7, with TRBD2 matching over 7 bases. Germline lookup yields CDR1 SGHRS and CDR2 YFSETQ. CDR3 length equals 16 residues. V shed 4 bases, J shed 0 bases, and the junction held 10 bases outside the gene matches. CDR3 bases: TGCGCCAGCAGCCCCTTGCCTAGCGGCGGCTCCTACGAGCAGTACTTC. This codes for CASSPLPSGGSYEQYF.

The rearrangement links TRBV5-1 to TRBJ1-3, with D perhaps TRBD1 (6 bases). V was pared by 4 bases and J by 1 base, with 9 bases between. The CDR3 extends over 14 amino acids. Germline assignment: CDR1 SGHRS and CDR2 YFSETQ. The CDR3 sequence is CASSLTGSGNTIYF. CDR3 in DNA: TGCGCCAGCAGCCTGACAGGTTCTGGAAACACCATATATTTT.

The CDR3 nucleotides read TGCGCCAGCAGCTTGGACGGGTCCAGGGGGCCTTACAATGAGCAGTTCTTC. Translating it yields CASSLDGSRGPYNEQFF. The chain is built from TRBV5-1 and TRBJ2-1; 8 bases match TRBD1. The CDR3 loop spans 17 amino acids. Germline lookup yields CDR1 SGHRS and CDR2 YFSETQ. Trimming took 0 bases from V and 4 from J; bases not matched to a gene: 9.

The CDR3 bases are TGTGCCAGCAGCCCGGGACAGGGGCTCGAAAAACTGTTTTTT. It is translated as CASSPGQGLEKLFF. The gene calls are TRBV11-1 and TRBJ1-4; 10 bases agree with TRBD1. Germline V gives CDR1 SGHAT, CDR2 FQDESV (reference sequence). J lost 8 bases, V lost 5 bases, and 5 bases had no gene match. This CDR3 is 14 amino acids long.

The chain joins TRBV6-1 to TRBJ1-1, with 9 bases matching TRBD1. Germline lookup yields CDR1 MNHNS and CDR2 SASEGT. This CDR3 is built from 14 residues. V shed 6 bases, J shed 4 bases, and the junction held 6 bases outside the gene matches. The CDR3 DNA is TGTGCCAGCAGGGACTGGACAGGGGTCACTGAAGCTTTCTTT. Translated, it gives CASRDWTGVTEAFF.

The chain links TRBV7-9 to TRBJ2-3; no firm D call. This CDR3 region has 13 residues. CDR1 and CDR2 from the germline V gene are SEHNR and FQNEAQ (reference sequence). V lost 3 bases and J lost 4, with 8 bases in between. The CDR3 loop reads CASSLAGADTQYF. CDR3 DNA sequence: TGTGCCAGCAGCTTGGCTGGTGCAGATACGCAGTATTTT.